This is a list of T cell receptor beta chains from one sample in a study of neurological immune-mediated disorders. Each CDR3 protein gets one entry after TCRdb re-called the 5' RACE reads with MiXCR. The sample holds about 30,000 distinct CDR3 sequences, about 15% seen once. The sample taken for sequencing was CD4+ T cells from blood. The source of these receptors is a female donor with HTLV-1-associated myelopathy (HAM/TSP). CDR3s include the opening cysteine and the closing phenylalanine or tryptophan. The D gene is left open where the match is weak. A row's size may be missing; if present it is once, few, many or a size class.

>many|TRBJ1-1|TRBV6-1|TRBD1
TGTGCCAGCAGTGAAGTAGCAGGGGGCACCATCACTGAAGCTTTCTTT
CASSEVAGGTITEAFF
>many|TRBJ1-1|TRBV20-1|TRBD1
TGCAGTGCTACTTACAGGGGGACGGGGAACACTGAAGCTTTCTTT
CSATYRGTGNTEAFF
>many|TRBJ1-6|TRBV7-8|TRBD1
TGTGCCAGCAGCCGCCTAAGGACAGGGAGATCACCCCTCCACTTT
CASSRLRTGRSPLHF
>.|TRBJ1-5|TRBV3-1|.
TGTGCCAGCAGCCAAGATCCCGGCAATCAGCCCCAGCATTTT
CASSQDPGNQPQHF
>many|TRBJ1-1|TRBV7-9|.
TGTGCCAGCAGCTTACGATCTGAAGCTTTCTTT
CASSLRSEAFF
>medium-sized|TRBJ1-5|TRBV20-1|TRBD1
TGCAGTGTTAACGTCAGGGGGAAGCAGCCCCAGCATTTT
CSVNVRGKQPQHF
>many|TRBJ2-2|TRBV25-1|TRBD1
TGTGCCAGCAGTCGACCGAGGGGAAGAGGGGGCGGCGGGGAGCTGTTTTTT
CASSRPRGRGGGGELFF
>many|TRBJ1-5|TRBV7-9|.
TGTGCCAGCAGCTTGGGCACCGTGCATTTGCAAGGGCAGCCCCAGCATTTT
CASSLGTVHLQGQPQHF
>.|TRBJ1-1|TRBV29-1|.
TGCAGCGTTGAGGTTCAGGGAGACACTGAAGCTTTCTTT
CSVEVQGDTEAFF
>many|TRBJ1-1|TRBV6-6|.
TGTGCCAGCAGTTACTCGATGGGCACTGAAGCTTTCTTT
CASSYSMGTEAFF
>many|TRBJ2-7|TRBV19|TRBD1
TGTGCCGCCAAGGGGGCAGGGGAGCAGTACTTC
CAAKGAGEQYF
>many|TRBJ2-3|TRBV28|.
TGTGCCAGCAGTTTACACACTAGCACAGATACGCAGTATTTT
CASSLHTSTDTQYF
>few|TRBJ2-1|TRBV11-2|.
TGTGCCACCCACAGGGTGGCGTCCTACAATGAGCAGTTCTTC
CATHRVASYNEQFF
>many|TRBJ2-3|TRBV7-3|TRBD2
TGTGCCAGCAGCTCGGGACTAGAGGGTGATACGCAGTATTTT
CASSSGLEGDTQYF
>many|TRBJ2-7|TRBV12-3/TRBV12-4|.
TGTGCCAGCAGTTTGTCCATGACCTACGAGCAGTACTTC
CASSLSMTYEQYF
>many|TRBJ1-1|TRBV28|TRBD1
TGTGCCAGCACCCCCCCCCACGACAGGGCCACTGAAGCTTTCTTT
CASTPPHDRATEAFF
>many|TRBJ1-2|TRBV5-1|.
TGCGCCAGCAGCTTAGTGGGTGCAAGCGGCTACACCTTC
CASSLVGASGYTF
>many|TRBJ2-3|TRBV2|.
TGTGCCAGCAGTGAGGTTTCAACTAGCACAGATACGCAGTATTTT
CASSEVSTSTDTQYF
>many|TRBJ1-5|TRBV5-6|.
TGTGCCAGCAGCACCGGACAACTATTCAGCAATCAGCCCCAGCATTTT
CASSTGQLFSNQPQHF
>many|TRBJ2-1|TRBV6-2/TRBV6-3|.
TGTGCCAGCAGTTACGTAGGCAGCAAGACCTACAATGAGCAGTTCTTC
CASSYVGSKTYNEQFF
>many|TRBJ2-1|TRBV5-1|.
TGCGCCAGCAGCCCCTCAGGAGCGAGCTCCTACAATGAGCAGTTCTTC
CASSPSGASSYNEQFF
>many|TRBJ2-1|TRBV5-1|.
TGCGCCAGCAGCTTGGAGGGGATCTCCTACAATGAGCAGTTCTTC
CASSLEGISYNEQFF
>many|TRBJ2-1|TRBV24-1|.
TGTGCCACCAGTGATTTGGCGGGGAGCTCCTACAATGAGCAGTTCTTC
CATSDLAGSSYNEQFF
>many|TRBJ2-1|TRBV5-1|TRBD2
TGCGCCAGCAGCTTGGCCGGGGGGGCCGGGAGGGCCGGTGAGCAGTTCTTC
CASSLAGGAGRAGEQFF
>many|TRBJ2-5|TRBV20-1|TRBD2
TGCAGTGCCCCCGGGGGGGGCGGGCAAGAGACCCAGTACTTC
CSAPGGGGQETQYF
>.|TRBJ2-1|TRBV20-1|TRBD1
TGCAGTGCTCCTCCGACAGGGGGCAATGAGCAGTTCTTC
CSAPPTGGNEQFF
>.|TRBJ1-5|TRBV2|.
TGTGCAAGCAGTGAAATCGGCCATGGATTAGGTCAGCCCCAGCATTTT
CASSEIGHGLGQPQHF
>many|TRBJ2-1|TRBV7-9|TRBD2
TGTGCCAGCAGCTTAGGCGGGGGGCGGGACAATGAGCAGTTCTTC
CASSLGGGRDNEQFF
>many|TRBJ2-2|TRBV15|.
TGTGCCACCAGCAGACGCAATCGGGGATCGGGCGGGGAGCTGTTTTTT
CATSRRNRGSGGELFF
>many|TRBJ1-1|TRBV12-3/TRBV12-4|.
TGTGCCAGCAGTTTCGCCATCACTGAAGCTTTCTTT
CASSFAITEAFF
>medium-sized|TRBJ2-7|TRBV27|.
TGTGCCAGCAGTTTATACAGCTCCTACGAGCAGTACTTC
CASSLYSSYEQYF
>.|TRBJ2-3|TRBV7-9|TRBD2
TGTGCCAGCAGCTTCCCCCTGACTAGCGGGAAAAGCAATACGCAGTATTTC
CASSFPLTSGKSNTQYF
>many|TRBJ1-1|TRBV7-3|.
TGTGCCAGCAGTCGTGGTGGGAACACTGAAGCTTTCTTT
CASSRGGNTEAFF
>.|TRBJ2-7|TRBV28|.
TGTGCCCACGGGGGGCCTGAGACCGATCAACAGTACTTC
CAHGGPETDQQYF
>many|TRBJ1-2|TRBV5-4|.
TGTGCCAGCAGCTTGGGCAGCTATGGCTACACCTTC
CASSLGSYGYTF
>few|TRBJ2-7|TRBV18|TRBD1
TGTGCCAGCTCAAGGACAGGGATCTACGAGCAGTACTTC
CASSRTGIYEQYF
>many|TRBJ2-3|TRBV7-2|.
TGTGCCAGCAGCCCTGAGCGAGGGGGGACGCAGTATTTT
CASSPERGGTQYF
>once|TRBJ2-5|TRBV18|TRBD2
TGTGCCAGCTCACAACTAGCGGTAGTAGAGACCCAGTACTTC
CASSQLAVVETQYF
>.|TRBJ2-1|TRBV7-9|.
TGTGCCAGCAGCTTAAGTGGGGCGGGGAGCTACAATGAGCAGTTCTTC
CASSLSGAGSYNEQFF
>many|TRBJ2-7|TRBV7-2|.
TGTGCCAGCAGCTTGAGACAGTACGGATACGAGCAGTACTTC
CASSLRQYGYEQYF
>many|TRBJ2-1|TRBV24-1|TRBD2
TGTGCCACCAGTGATCATAACGGGGGGGCAAATGAGCAGTTCTTC
CATSDHNGGANEQFF
>.|TRBJ2-3|TRBV4-2|TRBD2
TGTGCCAGCAGCCTCGGAGCGGGACTCACTCCGGGAGATACGCAGTATTTT
CASSLGAGLTPGDTQYF
>many|TRBJ1-2|TRBV20-1|.
TGCAGTGCTGCACCCACAGACGGACTTTGGGGGCGCGATCGAATGGGCTACACCTTC
CSAAPTDGLWGRDRMGYTF
>.|TRBJ1-6|TRBV20-1|.
TGCAGTGCGCGCCTGGGCGGGTCACCTAATTCACCCCTCCACTTT
CSARLGGSPNSPLHF
>medium-sized|TRBJ2-3|TRBV20-1|.
TGCAGTGCTAGTAAGAGCGGCAATACGCAGTATTTT
CSASKSGNTQYF
>.|TRBJ1-5|TRBV5-6|.
TGTGTCAGCAGCTTCGATAGGGAACAGCCCCAGCATTTT
CVSSFDREQPQHF
>many|TRBJ2-3|TRBV20-1|TRBD2
TGCAGTGCTAGTCCCAATAGCGGGGCTAGCACAGATACGCAGTATTTT
CSASPNSGASTDTQYF
>many|TRBJ2-5|TRBV27|TRBD2
TGTGCCAGCGCCTTCGGGGGGGGGCGAAACCAAGAGACCCAGTACTTC
CASAFGGGRNQETQYF
>many|TRBJ1-5|TRBV20-1|.
TGCAGTGCTAGAGGGGATGGGGATCAGCCCCAGCATTTT
CSARGDGDQPQHF
>many|TRBJ1-1|TRBV6-5|.
TGTGCCAGCATCGTCGGGGAGGGCACTGAAGCTTTCTTT
CASIVGEGTEAFF
>many|TRBJ1-2|TRBV24-1|.
TGTGCCACCAGTGACGCCGGGAACTATGGCTACACCTTC
CATSDAGNYGYTF